One and the same sample provided the 18 T cell receptor beta chains below, sequenced in a study of blood T cell repertoires in COVID-19. TCRdb keeps only in-frame clones here, not all; method: immunoSEQ multiplex PCR. Of a few hundred thousand clones detected, approximately 83% appear once; the ten largest clones hold 4% to 5%. Sequencing input: PBMCs or T cells enriched from blood (not recorded which). Every receptor here comes from a woman aged 40 to 55 with acute COVID-19.

This clone has only a few counts. The V and J genes are TRBV4-3 and TRBJ1-4, with D possibly TRBD1 on 6 matching bases. The CDR3 has 15 residues. Germline V gene data show CDR1 as LGHNA and CDR2 as YSLEER. The V end was cut by 4 bases, the J end by 5 bases, with 14 bases between. The CDR3 protein is CASSLGGGSNEKLFF. CDR3 DNA sequence: TGCGCCAGCAGCCTGGGGGGGGGCTCAAATGAAAAACTGTTTTTT.

The V gene is TRBV4-3, the J gene TRBJ1-3; D ambiguous. Trimming removed 2 bases at V and 3 bases at J, with 8 bases between. CDR1 and CDR2 (germline): LGHNA, YSLEER. The CDR3 has 14 residues. Here the CDR3 DNA reads TGCGCCAGCAGCCAAACGGGTGTTGGAAACACCATATATTTT. It yields the protein CASSQTGVGNTIYF.

V gene TRBV7-9 combines with J gene TRBJ1-6; D is unclear. Trimming removed 5 bases from V and 8 bases from J, with 13 bases in between. The CDR3 has 14 residues. The V gene's germline CDR1 is SEHNR and CDR2 FQNEAQ (reference sequence). The CDR3 coding sequence is TGTGCCAGCAGCCTTCGATTGGGAGATTCACCCCTCCACTTT. Its translation is CASSLRLGDSPLHF.

The chain has TRBV4-2 and TRBJ2-7; weak D call: TRBD1 (5 bases). V lost 0 bases and J 0 bases, leaving 9 bases between the germline ends. The germline V gene has CDR1 LGHNA and CDR2 YNFKEQ. This CDR3 region has 15 residues. The CDR3 here is CASSQDDSSSYEQYF. In DNA, the CDR3 is TGTGCCAGCAGCCAAGACGACAGTAGCTCCTACGAGCAGTACTTC.

The chain recombines TRBV5-5 with TRBJ2-4; 8 bases fit TRBD1. V trimming: 4 bases; J trimming: 1 base; junction bases outside the gene matches: 7. Germline CDR1 SGHKS, CDR2 YYEKEE (reference sequence). This CDR3 region has 16 residues. This CDR3 reads CASSPLGQEAKNIQYF. CDR3 DNA: TGTGCCAGCAGCCCCTTGGGACAGGAGGCCAAAAACATTCAGTACTTC. The full variable domain, rest sourced from reference TRBV5-5 and TRBJ2-4, is DAGVTQSPTHLIKTRGQQVTLRCSPISGHKSVSWYQQVLGQGPQFIFQYYEKEERGRGNFPDRFSARQFPNYSSELNVNALLLGDSALYLCASSPLGQEAKNIQYFGAGTRLSVL.

The chain is built from TRBV5-1 and TRBJ1-1; the D gene is possibly TRBD1 (5 bases). CDR1 is SGHRS and CDR2 is YFSETQ in the germline V gene. The length of the CDR3 is 17 residues. V was pared by 0 bases and J by 6 bases, with 21 bases between. Here the CDR3 reads CASSLGVQGHASSEAFF. CDR3 in DNA: TGCGCCAGCAGCTTGGGGGTCCAGGGCCACGCGTCCTCTGAAGCTTTCTTT.

This chain joins TRBV25-1 and TRBJ1-5; perhaps TRBD1 as D (6 bases). The CDR3 is 14 residues long. V lost 3 bases, J lost 7 bases, and 13 bases lay in between. From germline, CDR1 is MGHDK and CDR2 SYGVNS. DNA for the CDR3: TGTGCCAGCAGTGAGCCGGGACAAAACCAGCCCCAGCATTTT. Amino acid sequence: CASSEPGQNQPQHF.

This chain links TRBV5-1 with TRBJ2-3; D remains ambiguous. The germline gives CDR1 SGHRS, CDR2 YFSETQ. CDR3 length: 13 amino acids. Trimming shortened V by 5 bases and J by 1 base, and 8 bases separated the two germline ends. The CDR3 bases are TGCGCCAGCAGGTCGGCGGGCACAGATACGCAGTATTTT. As protein: CASRSAGTDTQYF. Full variable domain (remainder filled in from reference TRBV5-1 and TRBJ2-3): KAGVTQTPRYLIKTRGQQVTLSCSPISGHRSVSWYQQTPGQGLQFLFEYFSETQRNKGNFPGRFSGRQFSNSRSEMNVSTLELGDSALYLCASRSAGTDTQYFGPGTRLTVL.

The genes are TRBV10-3 and TRBJ2-1, with 8 nucleotides matching TRBD2. The germline CDR1 and CDR2 sequences are ENHRY and SYGVKD. There are 14 residues in the CDR3. The V and J ends lost 3 bases and 9 bases, in that order; junction bases with no gene match: 7. CDR3 nucleotide sequence: TGTGCCATCAGTGACGGGACTAGTTTTGCTGAGCAGTTCTTC. The encoded protein is CAISDGTSFAEQFF.

The chain carries TRBV19 and TRBJ1-2, with 10 bases identical to TRBD1. Germline CDR1 reads LNHDA; CDR2 reads SQIVND (reference sequence). This CDR3 spans 13 amino acids. The V segment lost 7 bases and the J segment 8 bases; nucleotides outside the gene matches: 7. The CDR3 coding sequence is TGTGCCAGTACCCGGTCGACAGGGGGCGGCTACACCTTC. Its protein is CASTRSTGGGYTF. Using reference TRBV19 and TRBJ1-2 for the parts outside the CDR3, the full variable domain is DGGITQSPKYLFRKEGQNVTLSCEQNLNHDAMYWYRQDPGQGLRLIYYSQIVNDFQKGDIAEGYSVSREKKESFPLTVTSAQKNPTAFYLCASTRSTGGGYTFGSGTRLTVV.

The rearrangement links TRBV19 to TRBJ2-1; 11 bases are a match to TRBD2. The CDR3 loop spans 16 amino acids. The V gene's germline CDR1 is LNHDA and CDR2 SQIVND (reference sequence). Losses at the gene ends were 5 bases for V and 4 bases for J; bases not matched to a gene: 7. The CDR3 DNA follows: TGTGCCAGTAGTTGGGGGACTAGCGGCCTATACAATGAGCAGTTCTTC. It codes for CASSWGTSGLYNEQFF.

The rearrangement links TRBV4-1 to TRBJ2-2; no definite D call. This CDR3 spans 13 amino acids. Trimming took off 0 bases at V and 9 bases at J, with 8 bases between the two ends. Looked up from germline, CDR1 is MGHRA and CDR2 is YSYEKL. The CDR3 region is CASSQDNSRELFF. The DNA for the CDR3 is TGCGCCAGCAGCCAAGATAATAGCCGGGAGCTGTTTTTT.

Turning to this clone: A read error may account for a junction end that differs from germline. The chain is built from TRBV19 and TRBJ2-1, with D maybe TRBD1 (5 bases). The CDR3 is made up of 12 amino acids. From germline, CDR1 is LNHDA and CDR2 SQIVND (reference sequence). In DNA form, the CDR3 reads TGTGCCAGTAGTATGCTAGGGGATGATCAGTTCTTC. The encoded protein is CASSMLGDDQFF.

The chain employs TRBV4-3 and TRBJ2-3; 12 bases line up with TRBD2. Germline V CDR1 and CDR2: LGHNA, YSLEER. The CDR3 sequence is 17 residues long. Trimming at V came to 1 base and at J to 6 bases, leaving 8 bases not matched to a gene. CDR3: CASSQGSASGRADTQYF. CDR3 DNA sequence: TGCGCCAGCAGCCAAGGTAGTGCTAGCGGGAGGGCGGATACGCAGTATTTT.

This chain uses TRBV6-2 or TRBV6-3 with TRBJ1-6; 7 bases line up with TRBD1. CDR1 is MNHEY, CDR2 SVGEGT, per germline. This CDR3 has 15 amino acids. V dropped 5 bases and J dropped 2; count of bases not matched to a gene: 3. The CDR3 region has the DNA TGTGCCAGCAGTCCAACAGGGGCCTATAATTCACCCCTCCACTTT. It specifies CASSPTGAYNSPLHF.

The V gene is TRBV5-1, the J gene TRBJ2-7; possible D gene TRBD2, 6 bases. The CDR3 covers 14 residues. Trimming shortened V by 5 bases and J by 0 bases, and 12 bases separated the two germline ends. The germline V gene has CDR1 SGHRS and CDR2 YFSETQ. DNA of the CDR3: TGCGCCAGCAGGGCGGGCGGGAACTCCTACGAGCAGTACTTC. Translated: CASRAGGNSYEQYF.

This chain uses TRBV14 with TRBJ2-3, with 11 bases that match TRBD1. This CDR3 region has 20 residues. The germline gives CDR1 SGHDN, CDR2 FVKESK. Trimming removed 2 bases from V and 4 bases from J; junction bases left unmatched: 17. CDR3 loop: CASSQNVQLRTGGVSDTQYF. CDR3 in DNA: TGTGCCAGCAGCCAAAATGTCCAACTCAGGACAGGGGGCGTTTCAGATACGCAGTATTTT.

V usage is TRBV5-3 and J usage is TRBJ2-7, with D possibly TRBD1 on 6 matching bases. TRBV5-3 is assigned to the ORF class and has an uncertain function. V lost 5 bases and J 11 bases, leaving 17 bases between the germline ends. The CDR3 runs to 12 residues. CDR3 protein: CARRNTMDRKYF. In DNA form, the CDR3 reads TGTGCCAGAAGGAACACAATGGACAGAAAGTACTTC.